What follows are 4 T cell receptor beta chains derived from one specimen sequenced in a study of T-cell reconstitution after alpha-beta-depleted transplantation in children. Unique molecular identifiers were built into the TCRbeta library. One entry per CDR3 protein results from TCRdb running MiXCR on the PCR reads. The data hold around 92,000 distinct CDR3 sequences, with 10% to 15% observed a single time. The sample consisted of PBMCs from the stem cell graft donor, taken from the stem cell graft. The receptors were sampled from a human donor who donated a stem cell graft to a child with inherited bone marrow failure.

The J gene is TRBJ2-7, the V gene TRBV11-2; 8 nucleotides line up with TRBD2. The length of the CDR3 is 20 residues. Germline assignment: CDR1 SGHAT and CDR2 FQNNGV. V trimming: 2 bases; J trimming: 0 bases; junction bases outside the gene matches: 18. CDR3 nucleotide sequence: TGTGCCAGCAGCTTACGGGGGGGGCTAGCGGCGTCAACCTCCTCCTACGAGCAGTACTTC. Encoded protein: CASSLRGGLAASTSSYEQYF.

This clonotype was observed at least ten times. V and J are TRBV5-6 and TRBJ1-2; D is undetermined. The CDR3 has 14 residues. Germline V gene sequence: CDR1 SGHDT, CDR2 YYEEEE. V was pared by 0 bases and J by 4 bases, with 10 bases between. In nucleotides, the CDR3 is TGTGCCAGCAGCTTGGCCAGGAGGAGCTATGGCTACACCTTC. Protein sequence: CASSLARRSYGYTF.

The table lists this clonotype with many counts. One end of the junction does not line up with germline, which may come from a read error. This chain uses TRBV6-2 or TRBV6-3 with TRBJ1-6; the match to TRBD1 covers 8 bases. The CDR3 spans 14 residues. CDR1 and CDR2 (germline): MNHEY, SVGEGT. The CDR3 loop reads CASSTGQVVSSLHF. The CDR3 nucleotides are TGTGCCAGCAGTACGGGACAGGTAGTTTCATCCCTCCACTTT.

This clonotype appeared many times. This chain links TRBV12-3 or TRBV12-4 with TRBJ1-1; no firm D call. Trimming took off 1 base at V and 11 bases at J, with 11 bases between the two ends. The CDR3 spans 12 residues. DNA for the CDR3: TGTGCCAGCAGTTTAGGAGGGAGCGGGGCTTTCTTT. It yields the protein CASSLGGSGAFF.